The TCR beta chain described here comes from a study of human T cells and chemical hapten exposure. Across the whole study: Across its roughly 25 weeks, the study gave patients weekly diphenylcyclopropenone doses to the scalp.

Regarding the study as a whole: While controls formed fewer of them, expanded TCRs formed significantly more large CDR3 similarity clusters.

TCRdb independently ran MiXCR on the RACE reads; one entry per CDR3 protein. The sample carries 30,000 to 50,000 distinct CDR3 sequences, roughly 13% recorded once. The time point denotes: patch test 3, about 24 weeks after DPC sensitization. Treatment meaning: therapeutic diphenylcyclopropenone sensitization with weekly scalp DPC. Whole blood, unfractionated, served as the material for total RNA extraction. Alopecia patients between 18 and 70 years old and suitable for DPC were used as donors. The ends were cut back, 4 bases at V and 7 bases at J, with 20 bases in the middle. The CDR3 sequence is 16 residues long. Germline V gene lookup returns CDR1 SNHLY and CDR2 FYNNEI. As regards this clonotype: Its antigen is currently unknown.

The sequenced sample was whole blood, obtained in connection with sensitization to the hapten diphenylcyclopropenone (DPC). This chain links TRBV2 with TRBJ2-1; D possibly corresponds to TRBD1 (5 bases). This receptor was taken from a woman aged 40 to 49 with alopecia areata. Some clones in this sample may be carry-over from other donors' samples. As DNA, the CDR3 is TGTGCCAGCAGTGGGTTGCCGGGCGCGAAGGGGAATGAGCAGTTCTTC. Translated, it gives CASSGLPGAKGNEQFF.